This TCR beta chain originates from a study of blood T cells in healthy people across ages. The overall study: Per two T cells, about one barcoded beta molecule was captured through template switching.

Sample-barcoded 5' priming and a J-beta primer mix drove a second PCR of 7 to 11 cycles. Through a template-switch adaptor with 12 random nucleotides, each cDNA molecule received a tag. TCRdb re-called the 5' RACE reads through MiXCR, storing one row per CDR3 protein. Of approximately 350,000 distinct CDR3 sequences detected, 45% to 65% appear once; the ten largest clones hold around 49%. General study findings and limits: The long-lived group displayed more naive CD4+ cells, plus higher diversity, than the aged donors did.

Comments on this clonotype: Its antigen is still unknown.

The CDR3 sequence is 17 residues long. The germline CDR1 and CDR2 sequences are DFQATT and SNEGSKA (reference sequence). Total RNA, at least 5.5 micrograms per sample, was extracted from PBMCs. This clonotype was sampled from a man in his 60s in good health. This sequence joins TRBV20-1 and TRBJ2-5; 14 nucleotides match TRBD2. The better agreement between TRBJ2-7 and the DNA end casts doubt on the J call. The sequenced sample consisted of blood. The CDR3 DNA follows: TGCAGTGCTAGAGATCTCGGGACTAGCGGGAGTCGCAACGAGCAGTACTTC. It yields the protein CSARDLGTSGSRNEQYF.